One T cell receptor (beta chain) is described in this entry. The data are from a study of control samples from healthy donors and cancer patients. TCRdb's copy holds only in-frame clones and misses some; the assay was immunoSEQ multiplex PCR. This sample has roughly 120,000 clones; just over 90% occur once, and the top ten carry roughly 4%. CDR1 and CDR2 (germline): SNHLY, FYNNEI. V shed 7 bases and J 7 bases; nucleotides not matched to a gene: 10. CDR3 length: 14 amino acids. This clonotype was sampled from a human donor in good health. The donor label of this sample is uncertain. The chain recombines TRBV2 with TRBJ2-1; 7 bases are shared with TRBD2. Sequenced: blood. The DNA for the CDR3 is TGTGCCAGCACAGAGGGAGGGGCGGCGAATGAGCAGTTCTTC. This codes for CASTEGGAANEQFF.